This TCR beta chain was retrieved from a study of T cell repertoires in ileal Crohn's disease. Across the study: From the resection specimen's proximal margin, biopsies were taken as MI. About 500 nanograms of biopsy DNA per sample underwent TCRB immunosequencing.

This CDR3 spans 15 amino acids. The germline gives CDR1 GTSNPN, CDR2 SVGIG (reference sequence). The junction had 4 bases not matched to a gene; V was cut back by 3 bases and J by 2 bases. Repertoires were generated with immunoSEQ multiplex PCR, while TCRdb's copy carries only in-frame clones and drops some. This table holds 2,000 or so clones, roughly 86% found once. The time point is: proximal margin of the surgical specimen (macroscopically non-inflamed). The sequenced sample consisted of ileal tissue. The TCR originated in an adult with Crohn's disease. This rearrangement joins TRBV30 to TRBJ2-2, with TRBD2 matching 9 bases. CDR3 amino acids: CAWRRLAVNTGELFF. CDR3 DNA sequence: TGTGCCTGGAGAAGACTAGCGGTCAACACCGGGGAGCTGTTTTTT.